Each of the 17 T cell receptor beta chains below was sequenced from the same sample in a study of CD8 T cells in ankylosing spondylitis. Study-level points and caveats: For ankylosing spondylitis blood, a TCR beta motif of several highly homologous variants appeared characteristic.

MiXCR, run by TCRdb on the 5' RACE reads, gives a single entry per CDR3 protein. The sample includes 200,000 to 250,000 distinct CDR3 sequences, more than 5.5% of them seen just once. These TCRs' antigens remain unknown. Sequencing was done on a sample of blood, either unsorted or a sorted T cell fraction (not recorded which). These receptor sequences come from a male donor with ankylosing spondylitis.

The chain couples TRBV12-3 or TRBV12-4 to TRBJ2-1, with 8 bases lining up with TRBD1. V dropped 5 bases and J dropped 10; count of bases not matched to a gene: 13. CDR3 length equals 15 residues. The chain's CDR3 is CASSGVRDRTWEQFF. CDR3 coding DNA: TGTGCCAGCAGTGGGGTCCGGGACAGGACTTGGGAGCAGTTCTTC.

The table lists this clonotype with many counts. The chain couples TRBV7-9 to TRBJ1-2; TRBD1 is a possible D gene (6 bases). The CDR3 has 15 residues. Trimming removed 6 bases at V and 5 bases at J, with 19 bases between. Per the germline V gene, CDR1 is SEHNR and CDR2 is FQNEAQ (reference sequence). The CDR3: CASRQTGPLSYGYTF. For the CDR3, the DNA is TGTGCCAGCAGGCAAACAGGGCCTTTATCTTATGGCTACACCTTC.

The sample holds many counts of this clonotype. The chain uses TRBV5-1 and TRBJ2-7; D is undetermined. The germline gives CDR1 SGHRS, CDR2 YFSETQ. V lost 2 bases, J lost 2 bases, and 8 bases lay in between. This CDR3 has 13 residues. The CDR3 here is CASSFRTTYEQYF. CDR3 coding DNA: TGCGCCAGCAGCTTCCGGACGACCTACGAGCAGTACTTC.

This clonotype was recorded at least ten times. The chain has TRBV6-1 and TRBJ1-1; D is unresolved. V was shortened by 5 bases and J by 0 bases, with 7 bases between the two germline ends. Germline V gives CDR1 MNHNS, CDR2 SASEGT. The length of the CDR3 is 13 residues. CDR3 sequence: CASSPQLNTEAFF. The DNA of the CDR3 is TGTGCCAGCAGTCCACAGCTGAACACTGAAGCTTTCTTT.

This clonotype was recorded many times. The chain combines TRBV7-2 with TRBJ1-1, with D unclear. The CDR3 length is 14 residues. Germline assignment: CDR1 SGHTA and CDR2 FQGNSA. V was pared by 2 bases and J by 4 bases, with 11 bases between. The chain's CDR3 is CASSLPVSSTEAFF. The CDR3 region has the DNA TGTGCCAGCAGCTTACCAGTCAGTTCCACTGAAGCTTTCTTT.

With regard to this clonotype: A much larger clone sits a single nucleotide away, making a read error possible. The chain links TRBV7-9 to TRBJ2-4; tentative D call: TRBD1 (6 bases). This CDR3 contains 15 residues. Germline lookup yields CDR1 SEHNR and CDR2 FQNEAQ (reference sequence). The CDR3 coding sequence is TGTGCCAGCAGCGGCCAAGGGGGAAGCGGAAACATGCAGTACTTC. It encodes CASSGQGGSGNMQYF.

There are many counts of this clonotype. The genes are TRBV29-1 and TRBJ2-1, with 13 bases aligning to TRBD2. Germline V lookup: CDR1 SQVTM, CDR2 ANQGSEA. The CDR3 loop spans 14 amino acids. Trimming took 6 bases from V and 8 from J; bases not matched to a gene: 7. CDR3 in DNA: TGCAGCGTCGCCGGGACTAGCGGGATTGATGAGCAGTTCTTC. Encoded protein: CSVAGTSGIDEQFF.

The chain couples TRBV12-1 to TRBJ2-7. TRBV12-1 is a known pseudogene. The CDR3 is 15 residues long. The CDR3 sequence: CASSAIRKSSYEQYF. CDR3 bases: TGTGCCAGCAGCGCCATCAGGAAAAGCTCCTACGAGCAGTACTTC.

This clonotype was observed a handful of times. J is TRBJ1-6 and V is TRBV20-1; 10 bases are a match to TRBD1. CDR3 length: 14 amino acids. CDR1 DFQATT and CDR2 SNEGSKA come from the germline V gene (reference sequence). V gave up 0 bases and J gave up 12 bases; unmatched junction bases: 5. DNA of the CDR3: TGCAGTGCTAGAGATGGGGACAGGGGTTTACCCCTCCACTTT. This translates into CSARDGDRGLPLHF.

This clonotype appeared many times. The chain links TRBV12-3 or TRBV12-4 to TRBJ2-3; no firm D call. Trimming removed 3 bases from V and 5 bases from J, with 6 bases in between. The CDR3 is 12 residues long. CDR3 DNA: TGTGCCAGCAGTTTCCCGGGAGATACGCAGTATTTT. It codes for CASSFPGDTQYF.

This clonotype was found a few times. The chain links TRBV4-1 to TRBJ2-7, with 9 bases aligning to TRBD2. Germline CDR1 is MGHRA and CDR2 is YSYEKL. V shed 1 base and J 2 bases; nucleotides not matched to a gene: 6. The CDR3 length is 16 residues. CDR3 sequence: CASSQAASGIPYEQYF. CDR3 nucleotides: TGCGCCAGCAGCCAAGCGGCTAGCGGGATCCCCTACGAGCAGTACTTC.

This clonotype appeared a few times. V and J are TRBV27 and TRBJ2-7; D not certain. Trimming pared 6 bases from V and 0 bases from J, leaving 9 bases between. The CDR3 is made up of 13 amino acids. CDR1 is MNHEY, CDR2 SMNVEV, per germline (reference sequence). CDR3 bases: TGTGCCAGCAGAATTACCAACTCCTACGAGCAGTACTTC. The encoded protein is CASRITNSYEQYF.

The rearrangement uses TRBV10-3 and TRBJ2-6; D unresolved. There are 17 residues in the CDR3. The V end lost 3 bases, the J end lost 1 base, and 13 bases lay between the germline ends. Germline CDR1 is ENHRY and CDR2 is SYGVKD. Here the CDR3 reads CAISDHSVASGANVLTF. CDR3 DNA: TGTGCCATCAGTGACCACAGTGTGGCTTCTGGGGCCAACGTCCTGACTTTC.

In its sample, this clonotype was seen many times. The V call is TRBV4-1, the J call TRBJ2-7; D remains ambiguous. The CDR3 totals 11 residues. Germline lookup yields CDR1 MGHRA and CDR2 YSYEKL. V dropped 0 bases and J dropped 6 bases, with 3 bases sitting between them. The CDR3 loop reads CASSQESEQYF. The DNA for the CDR3 is TGCGCCAGCAGCCAAGAAAGCGAGCAGTACTTC.

This clonotype showed up many times. V usage is TRBV13 and J usage is TRBJ2-2; the D is unclear. The length of the CDR3 is 15 residues. Germline V lookup: CDR1 PRHDT, CDR2 FYEKMQ (reference sequence). The V end was cut by 4 bases, the J end by 4 bases, with 13 bases between. The CDR3 bases are TGTGCCAGCAGCTCCACAGCCTCGGGCACCGGGGAGCTGTTTTTT. This sequence encodes CASSSTASGTGELFF.

This chain links TRBV10-3 with TRBJ2-3; tentative D call: TRBD2 (7 bases). CDR3 length: 15 amino acids. CDR1 ENHRY and CDR2 SYGVKD come from the germline V gene. Trimming stripped 3 bases from V and 5 bases from J, with 15 bases between. CDR3 sequence (DNA): TGTGCCATCAGTGACCTGGCAGGGGAGGGAGATACGCAGTATTTT. Translation: CAISDLAGEGDTQYF.

This clonotype has at least ten counts. J is TRBJ2-1 and V is TRBV13, with D perhaps matching TRBD2 (5 bases). From germline, CDR1 is PRHDT and CDR2 FYEKMQ (reference sequence). The CDR3 totals 13 residues. Trimming left V 2 bases short and J 7 bases short, with 9 bases between. The CDR3 protein is CASSLPEGNEQFF. The CDR3 nucleotides read TGTGCCAGCAGCTTACCCGAGGGTAATGAGCAGTTCTTC.